The 4 T cell receptor beta chains below come from one sample, sequenced in a study of T-cell memory formation after mild COVID-19. TCRdb used MiXCR to reprocess the 5' RACE reads, holding one entry per CDR3 protein. The sample has 150,000 or so distinct CDR3 sequences, around 27% seen once. Sequenced: PBMCs or a T cell subset sorted from them (not recorded which). The receptor set was obtained from an adult woman who had mild COVID-19 (a few samples of this study predate the infection). Cell type and time point are not known.

This clonotype has just a few counts. The chain is built from TRBV6-2 or TRBV6-3 and TRBJ2-7; the D is unclear. Germline CDR1 reads MNHEY; CDR2 reads SVGEGT. The CDR3 consists of 13 residues. V lost 3 bases and J 7 bases, leaving 13 bases between the germline ends. DNA for the CDR3: TGTGCCAGCAGTTATCATCCGGACGTGGAGCAGTACTTC. Protein sequence: CASSYHPDVEQYF.

The chain recombines TRBV5-1 with TRBJ2-4; D possibly matches TRBD1 or TRBD2 (5 bases each). Germline CDR1 reads SGHRS; CDR2 reads YFSETQ. V shed 2 bases and J shed 6 bases, with 9 bases lying between them. The CDR3 runs to 13 residues. The CDR3 DNA reads TGCGCCAGCAGCTTCCCAGGGACAAACATTCAGTACTTC. It encodes CASSFPGTNIQYF. The entire variable domain, with the rest obtained from reference TRBV5-1 and TRBJ2-4, is as follows: KAGVTQTPRYLIKTRGQQVTLSCSPISGHRSVSWYQQTPGQGLQFLFEYFSETQRNKGNFPGRFSGRQFSNSRSEMNVSTLELGDSALYLCASSFPGTNIQYFGAGTRLSVL.

This clonotype was seen many times. The chain combines TRBV27 with TRBJ2-7, with unresolved D. V lost 0 bases and J lost 2, with 5 bases in between. The length of the CDR3 is 13 residues. CDR1 and CDR2 (germline): MNHEY, SMNVEV (reference sequence). The CDR3 nucleotides read TGTGCCAGCAGTTTATCGTACCCCTACGAGCAGTACTTC. Amino acids: CASSLSYPYEQYF.

This clonotype appeared a few times. The CDR3 here is CASSLGTANQPQHF. The CDR3 nucleotides are TGTGCCAGCAGCTTAGGGACAGCTAATCAGCCCCAGCATTTT. V and J are TRBV7-3 and TRBJ1-5; 7 bases agree with TRBD1. The germline V gene encodes CDR1 SGHTA and CDR2 FQGTGA. The V gene end was trimmed by 2 bases and the J gene end by 4 bases; junction bases not matched to a gene: 2. The CDR3 sequence is 14 residues long.